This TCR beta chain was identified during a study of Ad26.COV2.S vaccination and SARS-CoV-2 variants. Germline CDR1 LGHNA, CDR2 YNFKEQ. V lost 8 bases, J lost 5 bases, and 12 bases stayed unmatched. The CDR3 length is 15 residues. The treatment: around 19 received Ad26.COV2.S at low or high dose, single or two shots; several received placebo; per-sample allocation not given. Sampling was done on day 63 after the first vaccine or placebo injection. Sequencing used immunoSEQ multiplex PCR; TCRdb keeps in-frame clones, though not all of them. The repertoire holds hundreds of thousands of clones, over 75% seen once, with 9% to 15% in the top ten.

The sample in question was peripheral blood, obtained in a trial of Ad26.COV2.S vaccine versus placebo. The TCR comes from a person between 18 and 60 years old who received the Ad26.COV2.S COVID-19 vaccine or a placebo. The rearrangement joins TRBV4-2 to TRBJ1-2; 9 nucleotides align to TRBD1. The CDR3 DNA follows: TGTGCCAGCCGACAGGGACAGGGTAATATGTATGGCTACACCTTC. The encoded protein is CASRQGQGNMYGYTF.